Presented here are 5 T cell receptor beta chains from one specimen sequenced in a study of blood T cell repertoires in COVID-19 (TCRdb year 2020). The receptor library was made with the immunoSEQ multiplex PCR assay. TCRdb holds this immuneACCESS table with in-frame rearrangements only. Some clones are missing; in checked studies, unresolved V genes explain under half, and the rest has no known cause. This sample holds around 400,000 clones; roughly 92% were observed only once. The ten largest account for more than 0.85% of the sample. The sample was PBMCs or T cells enriched from blood (not recorded which). All receptors derive from a woman aged 40-49 years who had been exposed to COVID-19.

The chain employs TRBV19 and TRBJ1-3; TRBD1 might be the D (5 bases). Between the trimmed V and J ends, which lost 7 bases and 0 bases, there was a span of 13 bases. The germline gives CDR1 LNHDA, CDR2 SQIVND (reference sequence). The CDR3 consists of 15 residues. CDR3 in amino acids: CASMAGGSSGNTIYF. The CDR3, as DNA: TGTGCCAGTATGGCCGGGGGTTCCTCTGGAAACACCATATATTTT. Full variable domain (remainder filled in from reference TRBV19 and TRBJ1-3): DGGITQSPKYLFRKEGQNVTLSCEQNLNHDAMYWYRQDPGQGLRLIYYSQIVNDFQKGDIAEGYSVSREKKESFPLTVTSAQKNPTAFYLCASMAGGSSGNTIYFGEGSWLTVV.

The J gene is TRBJ1-1, the V gene TRBV4-3, with 8 positions matching TRBD1. The germline V gene encodes CDR1 LGHNA and CDR2 YSLEER. V lost 1 base and J lost 6; bases outside the gene matches: 4. The CDR3 spans 14 residues. This CDR3 is CASSQGTGKPEAFF. The CDR3 DNA follows: TGCGCCAGCAGCCAAGGGACAGGGAAGCCTGAAGCTTTCTTT.

The chain recombines TRBV2 with TRBJ1-1; D ambiguous. The CDR3 loop spans 14 amino acids. The V gene's germline CDR1 is SNHLY and CDR2 FYNNEI. Trimming removed 4 bases from V and 2 bases from J, with 11 bases in between. CDR3 sequence reads: CASSAGGSNTEAFF. The CDR3 DNA reads as TGTGCCAGCAGTGCAGGTGGCAGCAACACTGAAGCTTTCTTT.

The gene calls are TRBV27 and TRBJ1-1; D is perhaps TRBD1 (5 bases). Germline assignment: CDR1 MNHEY and CDR2 SMNVEV (reference sequence). The V end was cut by 0 bases, the J end by 13 bases, with 15 bases between. The CDR3 extends over 13 amino acids. CDR3: CASSLSLGPGVFF. The CDR3 nucleotides read TGTGCCAGCAGTTTATCCCTTGGGCCGGGGGTTTTCTTT.

The gene calls are TRBV5-5 and TRBJ2-5, with 7 bases matching TRBD2. This CDR3 has 15 residues. Looked up from germline, CDR1 is SGHKS and CDR2 is YYEKEE (reference sequence). Germline trimming cut 4 bases from V and 5 bases from J; bases unmatched to any gene: 11. The CDR3 here is CASSPVGPGGETQYF. DNA of the CDR3: TGTGCCAGCAGCCCCGTTGGTCCCGGGGGGGAGACCCAGTACTTC.